Below are 20 T cell receptor beta chains sequenced from a single sample in a study of blood T cell repertoires in COVID-19. Assay used: immunoSEQ multiplex PCR; TCRdb lists only in-frame clones, some missing. Of more than 80,000 clones listed, approximately 86% are singletons. Source material: peripheral blood. The origin of the receptors is an older man with acute or convalescent COVID-19.

This clone came up once. The V call is TRBV7-9, the J call TRBJ2-1, with TRBD2 identical over 8 bases. The germline CDR1 and CDR2 sequences are SEHNR and FQNEAQ (reference sequence). The CDR3 has 14 amino acids. V dropped 6 bases and J dropped 3; count of bases not matched to a gene: 4. CDR3 sequence reads: CASRSSGDYNEQFF. In DNA form, the CDR3 reads TGTGCCAGCAGGAGTAGCGGGGACTACAATGAGCAGTTCTTC. The variable domain in full, completed from reference TRBV7-9 and TRBJ2-1, reads DTGVSQNPRHKITKRGQNVTFRCDPISEHNRLYWYRQTLGQGPEFLTYFQNEAQLEKSRLLSDRFSAERPKGSFSTLEIQRTEQGDSAMYLCASRSSGDYNEQFFGPGTRLTVL.

This sequence joins TRBV11-2 and TRBJ2-3; a possible D gene is TRBD2 (6 bases). Trimming took 0 bases from V and 2 from J, leaving 9 bases between them. Germline V CDR1 and CDR2: SGHAT, FQNNGV. CDR3 size: 15 residues. The CDR3 sequence is CASSLDGRPTDTQYF. Here the CDR3 DNA reads TGTGCCAGCAGCTTAGACGGGAGACCCACAGATACGCAGTATTTT.

This clone occurred once. The chain couples TRBV19 to TRBJ2-3; TRBD1 matches at 11 bases. In germline, CDR1 is LNHDA, CDR2 SQIVND (reference sequence). V trimming: 5 bases; J trimming: 4 bases; junction bases outside the gene matches: 5. The CDR3 contains 15 residues. CDR3: CASSAGTGGSDTQYF. The CDR3 nucleotides are TGTGCCAGTAGTGCCGGGACAGGGGGATCAGATACGCAGTATTTT. Together with reference TRBV19 and TRBJ2-3, the CDR3 gives the full variable domain: DGGITQSPKYLFRKEGQNVTLSCEQNLNHDAMYWYRQDPGQGLRLIYYSQIVNDFQKGDIAEGYSVSREKKESFPLTVTSAQKNPTAFYLCASSAGTGGSDTQYFGPGTRLTVL.

The CDR3 coding sequence is TGTGCCACCAGCAGGGACAGGGCTTCCTTGGTCTACGAGCAGTACTTC. This gives the protein CATSRDRASLVYEQYF. The genes are TRBV15 and TRBJ2-7, with 8 bases aligning to TRBD1. The trim removed 3 bases at V and 3 bases at J, leaving 10 bases unmatched. This CDR3 is built from 16 residues. From germline, CDR1 is LNHNV and CDR2 YYDKDF (reference sequence). Looking up the rest from reference TRBV15 and TRBJ2-7 gives the full variable domain: DAMVIQNPRYQVTQFGKPVTLSCSQTLNHNVMYWYQQKSSQAPKLLFHYYDKDFNNEADTPDNFQSRRPNTSFCFLDIRSPGLGDTAMYLCATSRDRASLVYEQYFGPGTRLTVT.

This chain links TRBV5-1 with TRBJ2-5; 7 nucleotides line up with TRBD2. There are 15 residues in the CDR3. Looked up from germline, CDR1 is SGHRS and CDR2 is YFSETQ. J gave up 5 bases and V 4 bases, and 11 bases lay outside the gene matches. The CDR3 DNA is TGCGCCAGCAGCCCGCGGGGGTCCCCACGGGAGACCCAGTACTTC. Translation: CASSPRGSPRETQYF.

This clone turned up a few times. This chain links TRBV25-1 with TRBJ1-1; TRBD1 matches at 8 bases. Germline V gene sequence: CDR1 MGHDK, CDR2 SYGVNS. Germline trimming cut 8 bases from V and 4 bases from J; bases unmatched to any gene: 9. CDR3 length equals 14 residues. The CDR3 bases are TGTGCCAGCTGTGTGGACAGGGAGGCCACTGAAGCTTTCTTT. This encodes CASCVDREATEAFF. Drawing the rest from reference TRBV25-1 and TRBJ1-1, the complete variable domain is EADIYQTPRYLVIGTGKKITLECSQTMGHDKMYWYQQDPGMELHLIHYSYGVNSTEKGDLSSESTVSRIRTEHFPLTLESARPSHTSQYLCASCVDREATEAFFGQGTRLTVV.

The genes are TRBV6-6 and TRBJ2-2; D unresolved. Between the trimmed V and J ends, which lost 6 bases and 2 bases, there was a span of 7 bases. CDR3 size: 13 residues. Germline V gene lookup returns CDR1 MNHNY and CDR2 SVGAGI (reference sequence). As DNA, the CDR3 is TGTGCCAGCAGGCCCTATAACACCGGGGAGCTGTTTTTT. This translates into CASRPYNTGELFF.

The sample holds a few counts of this clone. V and J are TRBV18 and TRBJ1-2; 9 nucleotides match TRBD1. V lost 2 bases and J lost 4; bases outside the gene matches: 2. Germline V gene lookup returns CDR1 KGHSH and CDR2 LQKENI. The CDR3 runs 14 residues. In DNA form, the CDR3 reads TGTGCCAGCTCACCAATGGGACAGGGCTATGGCTACACCTTC. It yields the protein CASSPMGQGYGYTF.

The chain combines TRBV2 with TRBJ2-7, with 9 bases aligning to TRBD1. Germline V CDR1 and CDR2: SNHLY, FYNNEI. The CDR3 length is 13 residues. V lost 4 bases and J lost 3; bases outside the gene matches: 1. CDR3 region: CASSGTGVYEQYF. The CDR3 DNA reads as TGTGCCAGCAGTGGGACAGGGGTCTACGAGCAGTACTTC.

The V call is TRBV24-1, the J call TRBJ2-7, with TRBD1 matching 8 bases. The CDR3 has 16 amino acids. Unmatched junction bases numbered 11, after V lost 2 bases and J lost 6 bases. Germline-derived CDR1 and CDR2 are KGHDR and SFDVKD. The CDR3 DNA sequence: TGTGCCACCAGTGATTCGGGCAGGGGGCGCGTCCCCGAGCAGTACTTC. It codes for CATSDSGRGRVPEQYF.

This clone came up once. The chain links TRBV19 to TRBJ1-5; D is perhaps TRBD1 (5 bases). The CDR3 loop spans 14 amino acids. Trimming stripped 4 bases from V and 2 bases from J, with 9 bases between. CDR1 is LNHDA, CDR2 SQIVND, per germline (reference sequence). CDR3 loop: CASSSRDGNQPQHF. In DNA, the CDR3 is TGTGCCAGTAGTAGCAGGGATGGCAATCAGCCCCAGCATTTT.

This chain links TRBV6-5 with TRBJ1-2; a possible D gene is TRBD1 (6 bases). V dropped 5 bases and J dropped 8 bases, with 18 bases sitting between them. Looked up from germline, CDR1 is MNHEY and CDR2 is SVGAGI. This CDR3 has 14 residues. CDR3 in amino acids: CASSQIRGEEGYTF. The CDR3 coding sequence is TGTGCCAGCAGTCAGATCAGGGGTGAAGAAGGCTACACCTTC.

This clone was detected once. The chain uses TRBV28 and TRBJ1-2, with D possibly matching TRBD1 (5 bases). Germline lookup yields CDR1 MDHEN and CDR2 SYDVKM. Trimming left V 11 bases short and J 8 bases short, with 21 bases between. The CDR3 contains 13 residues. The CDR3 spells CAAKDTSIWGYTF. The CDR3 nucleotides are TGTGCCGCGAAGGACACCTCAATATGGGGCTACACCTTC.

The rearrangement links TRBV11-2 to TRBJ2-7, with TRBD2 matching 9 bases. This CDR3 spans 12 amino acids. Trimming removed 7 bases from V and 13 bases from J; junction bases left unmatched: 11. CDR1 SGHAT and CDR2 FQNNGV come from the germline V gene. CDR3 protein: CASKTSGILPYF. CDR3 bases: TGTGCCAGCAAGACTAGCGGAATCCTCCCCTACTTC. The whole variable domain, filled in from reference TRBV11-2 and TRBJ2-7, reads EAGVAQSPRYKIIEKRQSVAFWCNPISGHATLYWYQQILGQGPKLLIQFQNNGVVDDSQLPKDRFSAERLKGVDSTLKIQPAKLEDSAVYLCASKTSGILPYFGPGTRLTVT.

The J gene is TRBJ2-1, the V gene TRBV2; D possibly corresponds to TRBD2 (5 bases). The CDR3 has 17 amino acids. Deletions cut 5 bases from V and 0 bases from J, with 17 bases between. Germline V CDR1 and CDR2: SNHLY, FYNNEI. In DNA form, the CDR3 reads TGTGCCAGCAGTTTTTCGGGGTGGCCCAGCTCCTACAATGAGCAGTTCTTC. The encoded protein is CASSFSGWPSSYNEQFF.

J is TRBJ1-1 and V is TRBV18; possible D gene TRBD1, 6 bases. Germline CDR1 reads KGHSH; CDR2 reads LQKENI. V was shortened by 5 bases and J by 0 bases, with 13 bases between the two germline ends. CDR3 length: 15 amino acids. CDR3 residues: CASSSQTGMNTEAFF. CDR3 DNA: TGTGCCAGCTCATCTCAGACAGGCATGAACACTGAAGCTTTCTTT.

As to this clone: Compared with germline, one end of the junction differs, possibly owing to a read error. The chain uses TRBV7-7 and TRBJ2-3; TRBD2 matches at 7 bases. Germline lookup yields CDR1 SSHAT and CDR2 FNYEAQ (reference sequence). The CDR3 totals 14 residues. Written as DNA, the CDR3 is TGTGCTAGCAGCACGGGACTACCCACAGATACGCAGTATTTT. The encoded protein is CASSTGLPTDTQYF.

The chain uses TRBV28 and TRBJ2-5; possible D gene TRBD2, 6 bases. CDR3 length: 13 amino acids. Germline-derived CDR1 and CDR2 are MDHEN and SYDVKM. V was cut by 5 bases and J by 4 bases, with 11 bases left in between. CDR3 nucleotide sequence: TGTGCCAGCAGTACTAGCCCCTCAGAGACCCAGTACTTC. Its protein is CASSTSPSETQYF.

This clone was detected only once. The CDR3 protein is CASSYRVATNEKLFF. The CDR3, as DNA: TGTGCCAGCAGTTACCGAGTTGCAACTAATGAAAAACTGTTTTTT. V is TRBV6-5 and J is TRBJ1-4; D unresolved. Germline values: CDR1 MNHEY, CDR2 SVGAGI. The V and J ends lost 2 bases and 0 bases respectively, with 7 bases between them. The CDR3 is 15 residues long.

The V call is TRBV7-2, the J call TRBJ2-3, with 11 bases identical to TRBD2. CDR3 size: 17 residues. Looked up from germline, CDR1 is SGHTA and CDR2 is FQGNSA. Unmatched junction bases numbered 7, after V lost 1 base and J lost 4 bases. Here the CDR3 reads CASSLGVAGGLSDTQYF. CDR3 nucleotide sequence: TGTGCCAGCAGCTTAGGGGTAGCGGGAGGGCTCTCAGATACGCAGTATTTT.